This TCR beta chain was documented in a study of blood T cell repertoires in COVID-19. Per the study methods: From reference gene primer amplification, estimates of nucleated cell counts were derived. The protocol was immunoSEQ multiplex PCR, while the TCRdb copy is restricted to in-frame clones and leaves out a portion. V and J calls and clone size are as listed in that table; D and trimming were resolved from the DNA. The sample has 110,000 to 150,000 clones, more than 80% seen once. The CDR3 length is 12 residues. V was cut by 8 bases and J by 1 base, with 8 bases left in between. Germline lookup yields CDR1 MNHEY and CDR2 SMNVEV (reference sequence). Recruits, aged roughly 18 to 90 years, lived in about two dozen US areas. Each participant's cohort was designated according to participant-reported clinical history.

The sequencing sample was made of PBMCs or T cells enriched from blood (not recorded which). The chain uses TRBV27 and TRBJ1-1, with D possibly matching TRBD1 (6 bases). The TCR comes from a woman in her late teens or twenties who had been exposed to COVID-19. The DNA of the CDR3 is TGTGCCAGCGCACAGGGGAACACTGAAGCTTTCTTT. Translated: CASAQGNTEAFF.